The 2 T cell receptor beta chains presented below share a single source sample, sequenced in a study of cytomegalovirus exposure and HLA in healthy donors (dated by TCRdb to the late 2010s). To prepare the library, the immunoSEQ multiplex PCR assay was applied. For the multiplex PCR, a mixture combining 60 forward primers for TCR Vbeta segments and 13 reverse primers for TCR Jbeta segments was used. As stored in TCRdb, this immuneACCESS dataset retains in-frame rearrangements with V and J assigned. A fraction of the clones does not appear; measured against another copy, unresolved V genes explain less than half of the discrepancy, and the remainder lacks a known reason. The sample table shows approximately 150,000 clones, and about 64% are seen once. Clones ranked in the top ten supply 4% to 5.5% of the sample. Sequenced sample: PBMCs. These receptor sequences come from a man aged 55 to 70 in good health and CMV-seronegative.

The rearrangement uses TRBV7-8 and TRBJ1-6; D gene uncertain. Germline CDR1 and CDR2: SGHVS and FQNEAQ. The CDR3 extends over 16 amino acids. V was clipped by 2 bases and J by 2 bases, with 10 bases between them. The CDR3 spells CASSLLLSPYNSPLHF. In DNA, the CDR3 is TGTGCCAGCAGCTTACTTTTGTCCCCCTATAATTCACCCCTCCACTTT.

J is TRBJ1-3 and V is TRBV7-9, with a tentative D call TRBD1 (6 bases). The CDR3 has 17 amino acids. V was clipped by 5 bases and J by 0 bases, with 17 bases between them. CDR1 SEHNR and CDR2 FQNEAQ come from the germline V gene (reference sequence). The DNA for the CDR3 is TGTGCCAGCAGCCCAATCCTATGGACAGCCTCTGGAAACACCATATATTTT. Its translation: CASSPILWTASGNTIYF.